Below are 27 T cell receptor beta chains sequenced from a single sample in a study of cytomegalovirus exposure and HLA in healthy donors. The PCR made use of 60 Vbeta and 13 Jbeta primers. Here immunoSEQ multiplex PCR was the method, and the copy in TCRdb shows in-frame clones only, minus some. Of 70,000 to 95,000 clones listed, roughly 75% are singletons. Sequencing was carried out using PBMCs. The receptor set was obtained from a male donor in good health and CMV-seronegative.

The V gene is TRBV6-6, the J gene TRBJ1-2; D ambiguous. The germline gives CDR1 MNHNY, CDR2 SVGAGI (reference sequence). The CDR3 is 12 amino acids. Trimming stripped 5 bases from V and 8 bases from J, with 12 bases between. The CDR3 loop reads CASSMRPEGYTF. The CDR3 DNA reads TGTGCCAGCAGTATGCGTCCCGAAGGCTACACCTTC.

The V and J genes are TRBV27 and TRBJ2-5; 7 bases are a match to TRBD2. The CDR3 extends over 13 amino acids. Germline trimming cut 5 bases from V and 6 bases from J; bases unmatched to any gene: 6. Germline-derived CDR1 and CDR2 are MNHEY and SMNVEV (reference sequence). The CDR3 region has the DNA TGTGCCAGCAGTCCAAGCGGGACCCAGACCCAGTACTTC. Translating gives CASSPSGTQTQYF.

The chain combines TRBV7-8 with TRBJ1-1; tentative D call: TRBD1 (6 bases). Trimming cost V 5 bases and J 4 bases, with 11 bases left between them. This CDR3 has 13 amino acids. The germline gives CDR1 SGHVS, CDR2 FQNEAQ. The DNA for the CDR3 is TGTGCCAGCAGCCATGGACAGAGCACTGAAGCTTTCTTT. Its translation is CASSHGQSTEAFF.

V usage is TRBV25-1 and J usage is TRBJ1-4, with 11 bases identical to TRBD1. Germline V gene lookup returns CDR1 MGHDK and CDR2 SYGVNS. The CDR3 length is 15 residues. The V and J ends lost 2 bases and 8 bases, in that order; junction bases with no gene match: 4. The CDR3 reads CASSELGQGEEKLFF. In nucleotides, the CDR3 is TGTGCCAGCAGTGAACTGGGACAGGGGGAGGAAAAACTGTTTTTT.

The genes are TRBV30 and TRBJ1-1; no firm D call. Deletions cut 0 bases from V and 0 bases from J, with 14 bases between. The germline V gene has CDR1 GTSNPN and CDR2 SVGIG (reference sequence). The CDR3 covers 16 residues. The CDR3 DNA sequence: TGTGCCTGGAGTGTGTTCTCGCCGACTATGAACACTGAAGCTTTCTTT. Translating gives CAWSVFSPTMNTEAFF.

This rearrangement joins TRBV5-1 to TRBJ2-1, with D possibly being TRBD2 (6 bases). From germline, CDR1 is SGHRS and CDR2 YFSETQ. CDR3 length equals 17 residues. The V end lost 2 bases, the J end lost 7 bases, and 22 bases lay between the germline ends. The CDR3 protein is CASSFLQRVTVGNEQFF. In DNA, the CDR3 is TGCGCCAGCAGCTTTCTGCAGCGGGTGACTGTTGGGAATGAGCAGTTCTTC.

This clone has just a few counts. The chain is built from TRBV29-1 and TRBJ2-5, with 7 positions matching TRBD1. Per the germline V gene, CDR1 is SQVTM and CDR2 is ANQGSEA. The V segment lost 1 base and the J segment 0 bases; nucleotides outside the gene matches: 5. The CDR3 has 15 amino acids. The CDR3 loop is CSVEVGTANQETQYF. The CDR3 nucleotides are TGCAGCGTTGAAGTAGGGACAGCTAACCAAGAGACCCAGTACTTC.

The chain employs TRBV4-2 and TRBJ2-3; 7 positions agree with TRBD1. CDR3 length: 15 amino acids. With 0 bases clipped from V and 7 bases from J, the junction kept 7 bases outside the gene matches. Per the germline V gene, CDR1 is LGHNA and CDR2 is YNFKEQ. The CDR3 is CASSQDGQDSNTQYF. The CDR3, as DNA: TGTGCCAGCAGCCAAGATGGACAGGACAGCAATACGCAGTATTTT.

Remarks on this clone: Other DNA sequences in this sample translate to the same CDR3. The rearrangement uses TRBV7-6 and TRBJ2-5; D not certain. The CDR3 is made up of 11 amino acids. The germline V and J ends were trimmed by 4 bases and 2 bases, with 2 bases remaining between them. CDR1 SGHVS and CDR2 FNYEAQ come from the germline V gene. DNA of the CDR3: TGTGCCAGCAGCTCTCAAGAGACCCAGTACTTC. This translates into CASSSQETQYF.

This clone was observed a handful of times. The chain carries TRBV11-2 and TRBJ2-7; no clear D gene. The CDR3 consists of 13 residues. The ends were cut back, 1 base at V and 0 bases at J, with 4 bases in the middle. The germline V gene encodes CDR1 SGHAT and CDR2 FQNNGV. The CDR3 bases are TGTGCCAGCAGCTTAGGAGTCTCCTACGAGCAGTACTTC. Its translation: CASSLGVSYEQYF.

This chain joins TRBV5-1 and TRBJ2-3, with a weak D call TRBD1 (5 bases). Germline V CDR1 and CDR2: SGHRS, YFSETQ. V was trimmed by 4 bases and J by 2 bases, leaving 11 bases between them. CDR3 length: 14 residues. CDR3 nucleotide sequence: TGCGCCAGCAGCACCGACAGCTCCACAGATACGCAGTATTTT. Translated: CASSTDSSTDTQYF.

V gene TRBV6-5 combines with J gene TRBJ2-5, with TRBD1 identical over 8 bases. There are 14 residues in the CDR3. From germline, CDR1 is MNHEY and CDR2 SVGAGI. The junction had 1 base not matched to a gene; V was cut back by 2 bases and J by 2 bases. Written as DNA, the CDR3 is TGTGCCAGCAGTTACGGACAGGGTCAAGAGACCCAGTACTTC. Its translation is CASSYGQGQETQYF.

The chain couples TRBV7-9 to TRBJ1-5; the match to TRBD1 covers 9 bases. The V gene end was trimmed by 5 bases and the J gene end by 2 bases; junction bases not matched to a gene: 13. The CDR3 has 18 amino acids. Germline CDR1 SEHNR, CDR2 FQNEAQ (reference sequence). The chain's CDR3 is CASSPGQGGGLGNQPQHF. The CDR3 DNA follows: TGTGCCAGCAGCCCGGGACAGGGAGGCGGGCTGGGCAATCAGCCCCAGCATTTT. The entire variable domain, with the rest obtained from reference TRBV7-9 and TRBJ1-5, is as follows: DTGVSQNPRHKITKRGQNVTFRCDPISEHNRLYWYRQTLGQGPEFLTYFQNEAQLEKSRLLSDRFSAERPKGSFSTLEIQRTEQGDSAMYLCASSPGQGGGLGNQPQHFGDGTRLSIL.

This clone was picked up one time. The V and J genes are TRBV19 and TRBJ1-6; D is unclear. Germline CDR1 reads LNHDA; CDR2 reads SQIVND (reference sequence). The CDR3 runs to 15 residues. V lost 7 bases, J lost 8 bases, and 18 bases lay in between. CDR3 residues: CASTPRRSTDSPLHF. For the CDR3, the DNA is TGTGCCAGTACCCCGCGGCGGTCTACCGATTCACCCCTCCACTTT.

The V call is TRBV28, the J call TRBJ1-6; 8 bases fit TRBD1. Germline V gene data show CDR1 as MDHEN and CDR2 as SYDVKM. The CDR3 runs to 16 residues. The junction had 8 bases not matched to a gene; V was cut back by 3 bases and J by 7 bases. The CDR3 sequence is CASSLPGQGLNSPLHF. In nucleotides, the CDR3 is TGTGCCAGCAGTTTGCCCGGACAGGGCTTGAATTCACCCCTCCACTTT.

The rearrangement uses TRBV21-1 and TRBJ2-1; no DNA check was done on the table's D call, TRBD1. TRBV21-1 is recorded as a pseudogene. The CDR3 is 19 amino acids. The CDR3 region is CASSNKTFGTGEHENEQFF. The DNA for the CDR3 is TGTGCCAGCAGCAATAAAACTTTCGGGACAGGCGAACATGAGAATGAGCAGTTCTTC.

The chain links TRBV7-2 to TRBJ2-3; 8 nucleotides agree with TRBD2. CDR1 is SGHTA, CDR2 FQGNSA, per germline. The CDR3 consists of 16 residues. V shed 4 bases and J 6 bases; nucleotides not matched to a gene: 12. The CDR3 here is CASSWGERGLRDTQYF. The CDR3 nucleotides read TGTGCCAGCAGCTGGGGTGAGCGGGGGCTCAGGGATACGCAGTATTTT.

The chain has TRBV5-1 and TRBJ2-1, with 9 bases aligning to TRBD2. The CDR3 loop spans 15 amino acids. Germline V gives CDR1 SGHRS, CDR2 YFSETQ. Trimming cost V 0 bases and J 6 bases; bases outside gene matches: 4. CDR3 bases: TGCGCCAGCAGCTTGGACGTTAGCGGGGGCAATGAGCAGTTCTTC. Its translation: CASSLDVSGGNEQFF.

This CDR3 reads CASRPGQGPYEQYF. As DNA, the CDR3 is TGTGCCAGCAGGCCAGGACAGGGCCCCTACGAGCAGTACTTC. V usage is TRBV6-5 and J usage is TRBJ2-7; 8 nucleotides match TRBD1. Germline lookup yields CDR1 MNHEY and CDR2 SVGAGI. With V trimmed by 6 bases and J by 2 bases, 6 bases remained unmatched. CDR3 length: 14 amino acids.

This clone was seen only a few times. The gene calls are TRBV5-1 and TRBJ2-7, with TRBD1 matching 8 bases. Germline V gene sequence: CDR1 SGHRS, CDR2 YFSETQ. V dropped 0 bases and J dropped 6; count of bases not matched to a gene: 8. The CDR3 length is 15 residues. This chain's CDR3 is CASSLAPGTGSEQYF. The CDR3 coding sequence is TGCGCCAGCAGCTTGGCCCCCGGGACAGGCTCCGAGCAGTACTTC.

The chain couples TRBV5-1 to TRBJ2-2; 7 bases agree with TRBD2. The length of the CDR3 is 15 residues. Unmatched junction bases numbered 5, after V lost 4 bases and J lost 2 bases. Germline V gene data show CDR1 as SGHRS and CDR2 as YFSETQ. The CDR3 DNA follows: TGCGCCAGCAGCCTGGGACTACCCAACACCGGGGAGCTGTTTTTT. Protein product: CASSLGLPNTGELFF.

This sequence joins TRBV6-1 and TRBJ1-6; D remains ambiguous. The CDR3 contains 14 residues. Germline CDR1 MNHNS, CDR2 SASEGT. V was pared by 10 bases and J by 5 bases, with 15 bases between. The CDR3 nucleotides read TGTGCCACCCATGTGGGCTCGAATAATTCACCCCTCCACTTT. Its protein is CATHVGSNNSPLHF.

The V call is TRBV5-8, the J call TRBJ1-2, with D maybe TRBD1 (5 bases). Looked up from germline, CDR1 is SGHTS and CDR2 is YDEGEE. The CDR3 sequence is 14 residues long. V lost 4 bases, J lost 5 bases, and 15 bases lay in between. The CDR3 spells CASSPVLGGYGYTF. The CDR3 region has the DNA TGTGCCAGCAGCCCGGTTTTGGGGGGATATGGCTACACCTTC.

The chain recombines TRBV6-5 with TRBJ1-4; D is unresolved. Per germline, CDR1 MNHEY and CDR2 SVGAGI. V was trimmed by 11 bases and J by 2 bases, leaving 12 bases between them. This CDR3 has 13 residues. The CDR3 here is CAGQDGTNEKLFF. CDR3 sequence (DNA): TGTGCCGGGCAAGATGGGACTAATGAAAAACTGTTTTTT.

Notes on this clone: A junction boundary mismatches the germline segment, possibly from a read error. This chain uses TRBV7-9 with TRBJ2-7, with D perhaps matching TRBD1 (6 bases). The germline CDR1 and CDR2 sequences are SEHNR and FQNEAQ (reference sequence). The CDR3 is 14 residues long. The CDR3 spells CVSSLITGNGEQYF. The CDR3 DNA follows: TGTGTCAGCAGCTTAATCACAGGGAACGGTGAGCAGTACTTC.

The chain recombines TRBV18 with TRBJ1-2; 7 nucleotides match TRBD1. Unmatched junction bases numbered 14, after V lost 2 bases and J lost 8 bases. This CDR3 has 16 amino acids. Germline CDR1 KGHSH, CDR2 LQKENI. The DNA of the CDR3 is TGTGCCAGCTCACCAACAGGGGATTTGGGCCACCAGGGCTACACCTTC. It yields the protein CASSPTGDLGHQGYTF.

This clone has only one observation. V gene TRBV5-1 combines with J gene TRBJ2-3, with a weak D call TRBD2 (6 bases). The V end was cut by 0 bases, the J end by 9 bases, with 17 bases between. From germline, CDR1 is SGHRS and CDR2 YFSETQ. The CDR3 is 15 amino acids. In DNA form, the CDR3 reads TGCGCCAGCAGCTTGGGAGTGCGGGAAGGTGGGACGCAGTATTTT. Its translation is CASSLGVREGGTQYF.